The TCR beta chain described here comes from a study of T-cell memory formation after mild COVID-19. The CDR3 extends over 15 amino acids. The V segment lost 6 bases and the J segment 5 bases; nucleotides outside the gene matches: 4. This clonotype has just a few counts. Each CDR3 protein is one row after TCRdb ran MiXCR on the 5' RACE reads. The sample yields 200,000 to 300,000 distinct CDR3 sequences, approximately 9% seen once. This sequence was found in a man younger than 30 who had mild COVID-19 (a few samples of this study predate the infection). Cell type and time point are not known. The chain has TRBV12-3 or TRBV12-4 and TRBJ2-3; 14 nucleotides line up with TRBD2. Sequenced: PBMCs or a T cell subset sorted from them (not recorded which). DNA of the CDR3: TGTGCCAGCAGCTGGACTAGCGGGGGGATAGATACGCAGTATTTT. Amino acid sequence: CASSWTSGGIDTQYF.